This passage covers 21 T cell receptor beta chains from one sample sequenced in a study of early T cells in non-severe SARS-CoV-2 infection. TCRdb recomputed calls from the 5' RACE reads with MiXCR, one row per CDR3 protein. The sample lists around 83,000 distinct CDR3 sequences; approximately 12% were seen once. This material consisted of whole blood, taken at baseline. These receptors all stem from an adult who was a healthcare worker with PCR-confirmed SARS-CoV-2 infection or an uninfected control (not recorded which).

This clonotype was detected ten times or more. The chain is built from TRBV3-1 and TRBJ2-7; TRBD2 matches 12 bases. Per the germline V gene, CDR1 is LGHDT and CDR2 is YNNKEL (reference sequence). V lost 4 bases to trimming and J lost 2 bases; unmatched junction nucleotides: 3. CDR3 length equals 15 residues. The CDR3 DNA sequence: TGTGCCAGCAGCCCACTAGCGGGAGGTACCTACGAGCAGTACTTC. Protein product: CASSPLAGGTYEQYF.

Written as DNA, the CDR3 is TGTGCCAGCAGCAGACTAGCGGGAGTTACCAATGAGCAGTTCTTC. Amino acid sequence: CASSRLAGVTNEQFF. The chain joins TRBV7-8 to TRBJ2-1; TRBD2 matches 12 bases. The CDR3 spans 15 residues. Unmatched junction bases numbered 5, after V lost 5 bases and J lost 6 bases. Looked up from germline, CDR1 is SGHVS and CDR2 is FQNEAQ. The entire variable domain, with the rest obtained from reference TRBV7-8 and TRBJ2-1, is as follows: GAGVSQSPRYKVAKRGQDVALRCDPISGHVSLFWYQQALGQGPEFLTYFQNEAQLDKSGLPSDRFFAERPEGSVSTLKIQRTQQEDSAVYLCASSRLAGVTNEQFFGPGTRLTVL.

V usage is TRBV11-2 and J usage is TRBJ2-1; no firm D call. Germline V CDR1 and CDR2: SGHAT, FQNNGV. This CDR3 is 13 amino acids long. Trimming removed 3 bases from V and 5 bases from J, with 8 bases in between. In nucleotides, the CDR3 is TGTGCCAGCAGCTTCGGGCAGAACAATGAGCAGTTCTTC. It encodes CASSFGQNNEQFF.

This rearrangement joins TRBV2 to TRBJ1-3; D is uncertain. Germline CDR1 reads SNHLY; CDR2 reads FYNNEI. With 1 base removed from V and 7 bases from J, the gap between germline ends came to 11 bases. The CDR3 is 14 residues long. CDR3 in DNA: TGTGCCAGCAGTGAAGGGCATACCATCAACACCATATATTTT. Protein product: CASSEGHTINTIYF.

This chain joins TRBV19 and TRBJ2-3; 10 bases agree with TRBD1. The CDR3 is made up of 16 amino acids. Germline values: CDR1 LNHDA, CDR2 SQIVND (reference sequence). The V segment lost 4 bases and the J segment 2 bases; nucleotides outside the gene matches: 6. The CDR3 DNA is TGTGCCAGTAGTACCTCGACAGGGGGCCTCACAGATACGCAGTATTTT. This sequence encodes CASSTSTGGLTDTQYF.

This clonotype has a handful of counts. This chain joins TRBV29-1 and TRBJ2-4, with 7 positions matching TRBD2. Germline loops: CDR1 SQVTM, CDR2 ANQGSEA. The CDR3 covers 12 residues. The junction had 5 bases not matched to a gene; V was cut back by 3 bases and J by 9 bases. CDR3 residues: CSVDGGVGIQYF. Here the CDR3 DNA reads TGCAGCGTTGATGGGGGGGTCGGCATTCAGTACTTC.

In this sample, this clonotype turned up many times. The chain combines TRBV20-1 with TRBJ2-5, with 7 bases that match TRBD2. V gave up 6 bases and J gave up 2 bases; unmatched junction bases: 6. Per the germline V gene, CDR1 is DFQATT and CDR2 is SNEGSKA (reference sequence). The CDR3 length is 13 residues. The CDR3 protein is CSARLAGQETQYF. CDR3 bases: TGCAGTGCCAGACTAGCTGGGCAAGAGACCCAGTACTTC.

This clonotype was observed a handful of times. V and J are TRBV7-2 and TRBJ1-2; D gene ambiguous. The V gene's germline CDR1 is SGHTA and CDR2 FQGNSA. V lost 3 bases to trimming and J lost 8 bases, with 16 bases between them. The CDR3 spans 14 residues. CDR3 sequence reads: CASSFWAGGGGYTF. The CDR3 bases are TGTGCCAGCAGCTTTTGGGCAGGAGGAGGCGGCTACACCTTC.

This clonotype was observed at least ten times. The V and J genes are TRBV29-1 and TRBJ2-3; 8 bases line up with TRBD1. This CDR3 has 14 amino acids. Germline CDR1 is SQVTM and CDR2 is ANQGSEA. V lost 6 bases and J lost 4; bases outside the gene matches: 9. CDR3 DNA: TGCAGCGTGCACCAGGGGGCTTCCCCAGATACGCAGTATTTT. Translation gives CSVHQGASPDTQYF.

This clonotype was picked up a small number of times. The chain uses TRBV7-2 and TRBJ2-7; D unclear. This CDR3 region has 14 residues. Germline CDR1 reads SGHTA; CDR2 reads FQGNSA. V was shortened by 5 bases and J by 4 bases, with 15 bases between the two germline ends. DNA of the CDR3: TGTGCCAGCAGCCCCATTCTTACCGGGTACGAGCAGTACTTC. Translation gives CASSPILTGYEQYF.

This clonotype was seen a handful of times. This chain's CDR3 is CAIQKDNYSSYNEQFF. The CDR3 region has the DNA TGTGCCATTCAAAAGGACAACTACAGCTCCTACAATGAGCAGTTCTTC. V usage is TRBV6-1 and J usage is TRBJ2-1; a weak D match, TRBD1 (5 bases). The CDR3 runs 16 residues. V lost 10 bases to trimming and J lost 0 bases, with 19 bases between them. CDR1 is MNHNS, CDR2 SASEGT, per germline.

This clonotype was seen ten or more times. J is TRBJ1-2 and V is TRBV7-8; possibly TRBD1 for D (5 bases). Per germline, CDR1 SGHVS and CDR2 FQNEAQ. The V gene lost 0 bases and the J gene lost 0 bases, with 8 bases spanning the gap. The CDR3 consists of 15 residues. CDR3 bases: TGTGCCAGCAGCTTAGCGGGGGTAGCTAACTATGGCTACACCTTC. Translation gives CASSLAGVANYGYTF.

This clonotype was seen many times. The chain uses TRBV7-3 and TRBJ1-1, with a possible D match to TRBD1 (6 bases). CDR1 is SGHTA, CDR2 FQGTGA, per germline. The ends were cut back, 5 bases at V and 3 bases at J, with 10 bases in the middle. The length of the CDR3 is 13 residues. CDR3 region: CASSPHRDTEAFF. In nucleotides, the CDR3 is TGTGCCAGCAGCCCTCACAGGGACACTGAAGCTTTCTTT.

This sequence joins TRBV9 and TRBJ2-3; D is possibly TRBD1 (6 bases). V was cut by 2 bases and J by 2 bases, with 15 bases left in between. Per the germline V gene, CDR1 is SGDLS and CDR2 is YYNGEE. This CDR3 region has 16 residues. Here the CDR3 reads CASSVLGQPHTDTQYF. The CDR3 DNA is TGTGCCAGCAGCGTTCTCGGACAGCCCCACACAGATACGCAGTATTTT.

CDR3 region: CSARAGSKTYEQYF. CDR3 DNA: TGCAGTGCTAGGGCCGGGTCCAAGACCTACGAGCAGTACTTC. The V and J genes are TRBV20-1 and TRBJ2-7; D gene uncertain. Per the germline V gene, CDR1 is DFQATT and CDR2 is SNEGSKA (reference sequence). V was cut by 3 bases and J by 2 bases, with 14 bases left in between. This CDR3 comprises 14 residues.

The V and J genes are TRBV6-5 and TRBJ2-1; TRBD2 aligns across 7 bases. This CDR3 is 16 amino acids long. The V gene end was trimmed by 2 bases and the J gene end by 4 bases; junction bases not matched to a gene: 8. Germline V CDR1 and CDR2: MNHEY, SVGAGI. Here the CDR3 DNA reads TGTGCCAGCAGTTACGGAACGAGCGGGGCGTACAATGAGCAGTTCTTC. This translates into CASSYGTSGAYNEQFF.

This clonotype showed up just a few times. This rearrangement joins TRBV7-2 to TRBJ1-2, with D possibly TRBD1 on 6 matching bases. Germline-derived CDR1 and CDR2 are SGHTA and FQGNSA. V was shortened by 5 bases and J by 1 base, with 8 bases between the two germline ends. The CDR3 has 13 residues. CDR3 DNA sequence: TGTGCCAGCAGCACGGACAGTAACTATGGCTACACCTTC. Protein: CASSTDSNYGYTF.

This clonotype was counted between two and nine times. The chain couples TRBV15 to TRBJ1-4; no definite D call. V dropped 0 bases and J dropped 8 bases, with 4 bases sitting between them. CDR1 and CDR2 (germline): LNHNV, YYDKDF (reference sequence). The CDR3 is 12 residues long. CDR3 loop: CATSRDGEKLFF. The CDR3 DNA follows: TGTGCCACCAGCAGAGATGGGGAAAAACTGTTTTTT. Supplemented by reference TRBV15 and TRBJ1-4, the full variable domain reads DAMVIQNPRYQVTQFGKPVTLSCSQTLNHNVMYWYQQKSSQAPKLLFHYYDKDFNNEADTPDNFQSRRPNTSFCFLDIRSPGLGDTAMYLCATSRDGEKLFFGSGTQLSVL.

This clonotype was seen a few times. The chain carries TRBV5-1 and TRBJ2-3; D not certain. Germline values: CDR1 SGHRS, CDR2 YFSETQ. The CDR3 loop spans 15 amino acids. Trimming shortened V by 0 bases and J by 2 bases, and 10 bases separated the two germline ends. Written as DNA, the CDR3 is TGCGCCAGCAGCTTGGCAAGGTCGGACACAGATACGCAGTATTTT. It specifies CASSLARSDTDTQYF.

The sample holds a few counts of this clonotype. V usage is TRBV19 and J usage is TRBJ2-3; TRBD1 matches at 8 bases. Germline V CDR1 and CDR2: LNHDA, SQIVND (reference sequence). V dropped 10 bases and J dropped 1; count of bases not matched to a gene: 7. CDR3 length: 14 amino acids. The CDR3 region has the DNA TGTGCCATCCCGACAGGGGTTGGCACAGATACGCAGTATTTT. It codes for CAIPTGVGTDTQYF.

The chain has TRBV18 and TRBJ2-5; 15 bases map to TRBD2. The CDR3 has 18 amino acids. V was pared by 0 bases and J by 6 bases, with 8 bases of the junction left unmatched. CDR1 KGHSH and CDR2 LQKENI come from the germline V gene. CDR3 amino acids: CASSPPGLAGGEGKTQYF. For the CDR3, the DNA is TGTGCCAGCTCACCACCGGGACTAGCGGGAGGTGAGGGAAAGACCCAGTACTTC.